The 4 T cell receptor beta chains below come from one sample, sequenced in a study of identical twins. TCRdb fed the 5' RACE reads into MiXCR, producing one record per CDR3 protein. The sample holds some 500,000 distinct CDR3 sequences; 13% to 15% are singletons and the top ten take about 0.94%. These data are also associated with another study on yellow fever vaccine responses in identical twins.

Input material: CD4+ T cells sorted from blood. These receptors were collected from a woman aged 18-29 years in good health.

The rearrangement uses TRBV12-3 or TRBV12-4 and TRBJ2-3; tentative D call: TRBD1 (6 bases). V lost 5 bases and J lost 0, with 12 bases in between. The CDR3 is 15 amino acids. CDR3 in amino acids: CASSGTTASTDTQYF. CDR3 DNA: TGTGCCAGCAGTGGGACAACCGCGAGCACAGATACGCAGTATTTT.

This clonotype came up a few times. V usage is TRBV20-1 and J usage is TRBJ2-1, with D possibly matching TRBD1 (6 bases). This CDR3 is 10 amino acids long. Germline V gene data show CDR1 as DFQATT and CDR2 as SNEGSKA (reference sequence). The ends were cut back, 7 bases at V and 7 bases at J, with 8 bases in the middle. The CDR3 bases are TGCAGTGGGCAGGGGAATGAGCAGTTCTTC. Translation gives CSGQGNEQFF.

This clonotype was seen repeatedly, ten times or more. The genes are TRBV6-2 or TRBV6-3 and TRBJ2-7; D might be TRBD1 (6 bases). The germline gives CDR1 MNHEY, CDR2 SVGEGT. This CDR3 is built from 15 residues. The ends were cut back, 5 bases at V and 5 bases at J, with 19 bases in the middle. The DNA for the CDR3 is TGTGCCAGCAGTAAGGCCCTCGCAGGGGTCCACGAGCAGTACTTC. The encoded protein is CASSKALAGVHEQYF.

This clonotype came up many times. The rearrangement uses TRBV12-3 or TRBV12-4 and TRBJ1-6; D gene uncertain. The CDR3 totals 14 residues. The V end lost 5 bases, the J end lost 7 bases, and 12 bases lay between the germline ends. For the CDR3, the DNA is TGTGCCAGCAGTACCGTTTCGGGGAATTCACCCCTCCACTTT. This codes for CASSTVSGNSPLHF.